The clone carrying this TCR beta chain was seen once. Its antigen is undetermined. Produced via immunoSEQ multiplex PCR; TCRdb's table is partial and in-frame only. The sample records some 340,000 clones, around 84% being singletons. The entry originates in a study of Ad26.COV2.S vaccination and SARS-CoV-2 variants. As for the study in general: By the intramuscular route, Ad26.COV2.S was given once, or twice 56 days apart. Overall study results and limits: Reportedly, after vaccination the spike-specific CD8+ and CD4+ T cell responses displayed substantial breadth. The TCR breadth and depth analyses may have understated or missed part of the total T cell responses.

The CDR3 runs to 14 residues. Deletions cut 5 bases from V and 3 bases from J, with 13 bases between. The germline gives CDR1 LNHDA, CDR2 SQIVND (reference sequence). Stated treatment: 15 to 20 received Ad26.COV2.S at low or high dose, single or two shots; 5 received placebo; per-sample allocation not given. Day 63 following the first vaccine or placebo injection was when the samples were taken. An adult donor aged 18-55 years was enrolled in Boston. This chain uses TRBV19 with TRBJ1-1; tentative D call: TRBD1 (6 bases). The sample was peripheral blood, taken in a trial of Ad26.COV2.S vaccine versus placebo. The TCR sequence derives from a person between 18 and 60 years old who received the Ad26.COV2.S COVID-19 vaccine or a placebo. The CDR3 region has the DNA TGTGCCAGTAGTTGGGGGAGGGGGTACACTGAAGCTTTCTTT. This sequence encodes CASSWGRGYTEAFF.